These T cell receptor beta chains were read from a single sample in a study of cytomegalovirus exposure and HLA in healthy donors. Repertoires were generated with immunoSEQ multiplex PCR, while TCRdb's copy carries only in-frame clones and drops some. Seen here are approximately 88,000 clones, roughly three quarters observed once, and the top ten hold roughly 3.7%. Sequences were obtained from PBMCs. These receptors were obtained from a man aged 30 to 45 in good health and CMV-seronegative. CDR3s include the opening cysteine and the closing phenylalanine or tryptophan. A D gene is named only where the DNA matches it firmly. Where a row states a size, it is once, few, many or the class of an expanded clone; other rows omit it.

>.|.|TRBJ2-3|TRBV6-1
TGTGCCAGCAGTACGGGCACAGATACGCAGTATTTT
CASSTGTDTQYF
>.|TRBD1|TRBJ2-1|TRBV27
TGTGCCAGCGCCTGGACAGGGGACTACAATGAGCAGTTCTTC
CASAWTGDYNEQFF
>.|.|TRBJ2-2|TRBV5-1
TGCGCCAGCAGCTTGGCCGGGGGAGCCCGCGCGAACACCGGGGAGCTGTTTTTT
CASSLAGGARANTGELFF
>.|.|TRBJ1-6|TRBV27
TGTGCCAGCAGGGTTCCAGGGAATTCACCCCTCCACTTT
CASRVPGNSPLHF
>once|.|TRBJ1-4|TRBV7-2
TGTGCCAGCAGCAATCAGGGGCCAACTAATGAAAAACTGTTTTTT
CASSNQGPTNEKLFF
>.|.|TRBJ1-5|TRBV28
TGTGCCAGCACTGAGACGAGGACTGAGAATCAGCCCCAGCATTTT
CASTETRTENQPQHF
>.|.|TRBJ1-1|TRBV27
TGTGCCAGCAGTCCAGGGTTGGGCAGGGAGGGCACTGAAGCTTTCTTT
CASSPGLGREGTEAFF
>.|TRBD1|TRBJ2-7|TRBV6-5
TGTGCCAGCAGTTACGACGGGACAGGGAGCGCCTACGAGCAGTACTTC
CASSYDGTGSAYEQYF
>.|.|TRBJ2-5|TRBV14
TGTGCCAGCAGCCAATTTCCGACTGGTTATGGGACCCAGTACTTC
CASSQFPTGYGTQYF
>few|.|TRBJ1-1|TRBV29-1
TGCAGCGCCCCGGTCGGGGGGGTTAACACTGAAGCTTTCTTT
CSAPVGGVNTEAFF
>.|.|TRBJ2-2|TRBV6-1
TGTGCCAGCAGTCGTCTCCCCGGGGAGCTGTTTTTT
CASSRLPGELFF
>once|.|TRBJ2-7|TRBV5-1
TGCGCCAGCAGCTGGACGAATCCACGGGGGAGTCATCCCTACGAGCAGTACTTC
CASSWTNPRGSHPYEQYF
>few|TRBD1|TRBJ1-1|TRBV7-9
TGTGCCAGCAGCTTAGAGCAGGGGGTCGCGCCGGTAGAAGCTTTCTTT
CASSLEQGVAPVEAFF
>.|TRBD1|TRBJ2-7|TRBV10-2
TGCGCCAGCAGTGATCAACCGGGACAGGGTGATCACGAGCAGTACTTC
CASSDQPGQGDHEQYF
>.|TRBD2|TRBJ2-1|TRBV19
TGTGCCAGTAGTATAGACGGCGGGAGGGCCCACAATGAGCAGTTCTTC
CASSIDGGRAHNEQFF
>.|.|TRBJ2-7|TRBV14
TGTGCCAGTCGCTTAGGGGGTACCTACGAGCAGTACTTC
CASRLGGTYEQYF
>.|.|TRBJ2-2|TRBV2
TGTGCCAGCAGTGAGGCTAGCGCCGGGGAGCTGTTTTTT
CASSEASAGELFF
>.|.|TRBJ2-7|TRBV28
TGTGCCAGCGGGGGAGGCTCTATGGACTACGAGCAGTACTTC
CASGGGSMDYEQYF
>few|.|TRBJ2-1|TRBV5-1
TGCGCCAGCACACCCTCCACAGGGAATGAGCAGTTCTTC
CASTPSTGNEQFF
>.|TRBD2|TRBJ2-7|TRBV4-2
TGTGCCAGCAGCCAAGATCTCACTAGCGCTGTGGCCGAGCAGTACTTC
CASSQDLTSAVAEQYF
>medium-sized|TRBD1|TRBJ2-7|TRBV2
TGTGCCAGCAGCAAGACAGGGTACGAGCAGTACTTC
CASSKTGYEQYF
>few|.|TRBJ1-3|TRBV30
TGTGCCTGGAGTCCGGTCTCTGGAAACACCATATATTTT
CAWSPVSGNTIYF
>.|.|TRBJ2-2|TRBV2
TGTGCCAGCAGTGAAGAGACTAGTAGGGGGGAGCTGTTTTTT
CASSEETSRGELFF
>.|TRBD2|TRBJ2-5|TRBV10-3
TGTGCCATCAGTGAGCGGGAGGAAGAGACCCAGTACTTC
CAISEREEETQYF
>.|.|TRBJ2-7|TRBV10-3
TGTGCCATCAGTGACAGGGTTATGGGGGAGCAGTACTTC
CAISDRVMGEQYF
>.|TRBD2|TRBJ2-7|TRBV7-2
TGTGCCAGCAGCTTACCCCAGGGACTAGCAGACGAGCAGTACTTC
CASSLPQGLADEQYF
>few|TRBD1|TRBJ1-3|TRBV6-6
TGTGCCAGCAGTCCGACAGGGGGTTTTGGAAACACCATATATTTT
CASSPTGGFGNTIYF
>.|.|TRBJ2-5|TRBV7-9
TGTGCCAGCAGTCCCTCAGAGACCCAGTACTTC
CASSPSETQYF
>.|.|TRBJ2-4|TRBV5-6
TGTGCCAGCAGCCTTACAGGCCCGAAGATATCTATAGCCAAAAACATTCAGTACTTC
CASSLTGPKISIAKNIQYF
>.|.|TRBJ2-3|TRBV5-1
TGCGCCAGCAGCAAGGGTGCAAGGGGTGGGTCAGATACGCAGTATTTT
CASSKGARGGSDTQYF